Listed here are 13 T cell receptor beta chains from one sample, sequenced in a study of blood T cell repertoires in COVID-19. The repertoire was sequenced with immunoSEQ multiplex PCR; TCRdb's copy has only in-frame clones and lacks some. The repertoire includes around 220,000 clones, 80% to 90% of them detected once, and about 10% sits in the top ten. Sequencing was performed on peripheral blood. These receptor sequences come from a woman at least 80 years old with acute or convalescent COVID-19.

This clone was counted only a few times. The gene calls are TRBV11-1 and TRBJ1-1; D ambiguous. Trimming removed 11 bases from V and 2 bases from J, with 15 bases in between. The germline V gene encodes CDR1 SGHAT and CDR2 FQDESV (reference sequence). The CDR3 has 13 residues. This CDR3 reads CAAGEQPNTEAFF. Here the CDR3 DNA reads TGTGCCGCCGGGGAACAGCCTAACACTGAAGCTTTCTTT.

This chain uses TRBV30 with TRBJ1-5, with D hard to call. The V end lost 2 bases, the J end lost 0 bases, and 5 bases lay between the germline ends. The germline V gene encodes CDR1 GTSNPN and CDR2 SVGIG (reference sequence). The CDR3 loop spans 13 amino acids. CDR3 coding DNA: TGTGCCTGGAGTTTGTATAGCAATCAGCCCCAGCATTTT. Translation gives CAWSLYSNQPQHF. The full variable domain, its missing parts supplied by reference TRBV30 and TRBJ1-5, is SQTIHQWPATLVQPVGSPLSLECTVEGTSNPNLYWYRQAAGRGLQLLFYSVGIGQISSEVPQNLSASRPQDRQFILSSKKLLLSDSGFYLCAWSLYSNQPQHFGDGTRLSIL.

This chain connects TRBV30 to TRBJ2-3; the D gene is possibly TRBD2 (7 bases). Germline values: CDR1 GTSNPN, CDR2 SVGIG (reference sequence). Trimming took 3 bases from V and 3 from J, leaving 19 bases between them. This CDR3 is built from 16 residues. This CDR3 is CAWSPGRGGGTDTQYF. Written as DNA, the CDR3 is TGTGCCTGGAGCCCTGGGCGAGGGGGGGGGACAGATACGCAGTATTTT.

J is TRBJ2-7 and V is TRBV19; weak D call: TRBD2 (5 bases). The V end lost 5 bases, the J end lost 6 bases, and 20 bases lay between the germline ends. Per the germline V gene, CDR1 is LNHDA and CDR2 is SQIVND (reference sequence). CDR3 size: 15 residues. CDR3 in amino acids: CASSAPRRLTREQYF. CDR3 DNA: TGTGCCAGTAGTGCCCCCCGGAGGTTAACTCGCGAGCAGTACTTC.

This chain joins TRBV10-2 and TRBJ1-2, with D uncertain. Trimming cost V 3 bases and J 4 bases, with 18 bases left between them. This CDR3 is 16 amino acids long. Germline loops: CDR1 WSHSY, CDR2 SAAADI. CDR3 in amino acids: CASSDPAPRGSYGYTF. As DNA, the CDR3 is TGCGCCAGCAGTGACCCGGCCCCTCGGGGAAGCTATGGCTACACCTTC.

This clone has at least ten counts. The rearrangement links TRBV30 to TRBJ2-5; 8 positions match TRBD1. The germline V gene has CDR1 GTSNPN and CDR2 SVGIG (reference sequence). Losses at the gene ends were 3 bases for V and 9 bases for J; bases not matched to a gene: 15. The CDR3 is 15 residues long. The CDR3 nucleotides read TGTGCCTGGAGCATCAAGGGACCGGGACAGGTCGCCCAGTACTTC. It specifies CAWSIKGPGQVAQYF.

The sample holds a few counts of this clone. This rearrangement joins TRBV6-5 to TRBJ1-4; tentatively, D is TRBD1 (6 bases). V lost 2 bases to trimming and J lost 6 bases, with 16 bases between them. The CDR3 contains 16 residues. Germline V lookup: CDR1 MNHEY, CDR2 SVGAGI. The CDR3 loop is CASSYPAVQGDEKLFF. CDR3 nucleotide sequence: TGTGCCAGCAGTTACCCCGCAGTACAGGGCGATGAAAAACTGTTTTTT.

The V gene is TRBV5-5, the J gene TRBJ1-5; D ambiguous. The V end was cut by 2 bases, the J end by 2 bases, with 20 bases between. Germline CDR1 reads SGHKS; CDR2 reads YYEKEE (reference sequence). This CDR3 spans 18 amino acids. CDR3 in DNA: TGTGCCAGCAGCTTATGGGCAGGAGGTGCGGCCGGCAATCAGCCCCAGCATTTT. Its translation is CASSLWAGGAAGNQPQHF.

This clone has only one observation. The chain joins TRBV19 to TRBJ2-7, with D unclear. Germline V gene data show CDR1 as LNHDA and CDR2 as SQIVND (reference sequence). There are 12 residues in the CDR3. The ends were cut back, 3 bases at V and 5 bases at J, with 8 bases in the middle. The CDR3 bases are TGTGCCAGTAGTATCCCCGAGAACGAGCAGTACTTC. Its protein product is CASSIPENEQYF.

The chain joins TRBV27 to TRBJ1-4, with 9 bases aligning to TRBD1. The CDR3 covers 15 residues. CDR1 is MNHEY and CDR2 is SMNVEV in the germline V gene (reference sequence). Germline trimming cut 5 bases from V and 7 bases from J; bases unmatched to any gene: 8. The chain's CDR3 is CASSGQGPYSEKLFF. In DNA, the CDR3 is TGTGCCAGCAGTGGACAGGGGCCCTATTCTGAAAAACTGTTTTTT.

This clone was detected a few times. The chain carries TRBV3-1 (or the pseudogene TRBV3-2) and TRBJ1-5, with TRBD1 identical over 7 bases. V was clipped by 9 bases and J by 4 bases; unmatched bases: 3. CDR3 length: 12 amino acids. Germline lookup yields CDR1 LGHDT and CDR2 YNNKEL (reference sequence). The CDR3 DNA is TGTGCCAGACAGGGGCTGAATCAGCCCCAGCATTTT. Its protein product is CARQGLNQPQHF.

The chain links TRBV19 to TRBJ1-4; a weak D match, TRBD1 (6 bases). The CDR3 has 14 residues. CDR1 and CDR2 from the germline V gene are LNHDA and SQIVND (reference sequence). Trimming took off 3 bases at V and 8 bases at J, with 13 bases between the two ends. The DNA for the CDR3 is TGTGCCAGTAGTATTAGGGGGTCCAACGAAAAACTGTTTTTT. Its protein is CASSIRGSNEKLFF.

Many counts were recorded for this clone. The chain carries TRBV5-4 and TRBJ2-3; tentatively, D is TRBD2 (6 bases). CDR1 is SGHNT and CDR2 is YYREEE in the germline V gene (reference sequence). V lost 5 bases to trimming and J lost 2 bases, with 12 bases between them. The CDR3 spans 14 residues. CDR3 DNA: TGTGCCAGCAGAGGGACTTGGCTCACAGATACGCAGTATTTT. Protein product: CASRGTWLTDTQYF.